Shown below are 18 T cell receptor beta chains from a single sample sequenced in a study of blood T cell repertoires in COVID-19. TCRdb's table, derived via immunoSEQ multiplex PCR, lists solely in-frame clones and lacks some. The data contain fewer than 80,000 clones, roughly 90% of them singletons. The source material was peripheral blood. Receptor source: an elderly man with COVID-19, enrolled during active disease.

This clone was counted between two and nine times. V is TRBV5-6 and J is TRBJ1-2; 7 bases agree with TRBD1. The CDR3 covers 15 residues. The trim removed 5 bases at V and 2 bases at J, leaving 9 bases unmatched. The germline gives CDR1 SGHDT, CDR2 YYEEEE. Here the CDR3 DNA reads TGTGCCAGCAGTTCGACAGGGAGAAAAAACTATGGCTACACCTTC. Its protein is CASSSTGRKNYGYTF.

The gene calls are TRBV27 and TRBJ1-1; 8 positions match TRBD1. CDR1 and CDR2 from the germline V gene are MNHEY and SMNVEV (reference sequence). The CDR3 totals 16 residues. The junction had 9 bases not matched to a gene; V was cut back by 1 base and J by 5 bases. The CDR3 coding sequence is TGTGCCAGCAGTTTATACGGCAGGGGGCGCGGGACTGAAGCTTTCTTT. It is translated as CASSLYGRGRGTEAFF.

A remark on this clone: Other nucleotide sequences from this sample produce the same CDR3. The CDR3 sequence is CASSLRTDTQYF. The CDR3 DNA reads as TGTGCCAGCAGCTTGCGAACAGATACGCAGTATTTT. The chain carries TRBV11-2 and TRBJ2-3; no clear D. The CDR3 has 12 amino acids. V lost 3 bases to trimming and J lost 3 bases, with 4 bases between them. The germline V gene encodes CDR1 SGHAT and CDR2 FQNNGV.

This chain uses TRBV4-1 with TRBJ2-1; 12 bases agree with TRBD2. The V gene's germline CDR1 is MGHRA and CDR2 YSYEKL. The CDR3 consists of 15 residues. The V gene end was trimmed by 9 bases and the J gene end by 7 bases; junction bases not matched to a gene: 10. CDR3 in amino acids: CASGLTSGGGNEQFF. Written as DNA, the CDR3 is TGCGCCAGTGGACTGACTAGCGGGGGTGGTAATGAGCAGTTCTTC.

In DNA, the CDR3 is TGTGCCAGCAGTGAAGCAGCGACAGAGATCTATGGCTACACCTTC. The encoded protein is CASSEAATEIYGYTF. This chain connects TRBV6-1 to TRBJ1-2; possible D gene TRBD1, 5 bases. The CDR3 has 15 amino acids. Germline V CDR1 and CDR2: MNHNS, SASEGT. V shed 0 bases and J shed 4 bases, with 12 bases lying between them.

The rearrangement links TRBV6-5 to TRBJ1-2; 8 bases line up with TRBD1. CDR1 and CDR2 (germline): MNHEY, SVGAGI. CDR3 length: 13 amino acids. With 8 bases clipped from V and 2 bases from J, the junction kept 4 bases outside the gene matches. CDR3 nucleotides: TGTGCCAGCGAGACAGGGGCCAACTATGGCTACACCTTC. Its protein product is CASETGANYGYTF.

V usage is TRBV7-9 and J usage is TRBJ2-3; D is unclear. From germline, CDR1 is SEHNR and CDR2 FQNEAQ (reference sequence). There are 14 residues in the CDR3. The V end was cut by 3 bases, the J end by 2 bases, with 9 bases between. Here the CDR3 DNA reads TGTGCCAGCAGCTTCGGTCTTGCCACAGATACGCAGTATTTT. It translates to CASSFGLATDTQYF.

This clone is judged large. The chain is built from TRBV9 and TRBJ2-5, with D perhaps matching TRBD2 (7 bases). This CDR3 region has 15 residues. Per the germline V gene, CDR1 is SGDLS and CDR2 is YYNGEE. The germline V and J ends were trimmed by 0 bases and 1 base, with 10 bases remaining between them. The CDR3 DNA follows: TGTGCCAGCAGCGTAGCGGGGGGCTTCCAAGAGACCCAGTACTTC. It is translated as CASSVAGGFQETQYF.

The gene calls are TRBV19 and TRBJ2-2; tentative D call: TRBD2 (5 bases). The V gene's germline CDR1 is LNHDA and CDR2 SQIVND (reference sequence). Trimming took 11 bases from V and 2 from J, leaving 24 bases between them. This CDR3 is built from 17 residues. CDR3 coding DNA: TGTGCCTGCAGAAGATGGAGCGGCGCGACTAACACCGGGGAGCTGTTTTTT. It translates to CACRRWSGATNTGELFF.

This rearrangement joins TRBV19 to TRBJ1-3, with D hard to call. This CDR3 contains 16 residues. V was shortened by 6 bases and J by 3 bases, with 18 bases between the two germline ends. Germline CDR1 is LNHDA and CDR2 is SQIVND (reference sequence). In DNA, the CDR3 is TGTGCCAGTAGCCCCGGAGTATCCGGGGATGGAAACACCATATATTTT. Translating gives CASSPGVSGDGNTIYF.

This clone appeared a few times. V is TRBV20-1 and J is TRBJ1-5; D is uncertain. CDR3 size: 14 residues. The germline gives CDR1 DFQATT, CDR2 SNEGSKA (reference sequence). V dropped 3 bases and J dropped 6 bases, with 15 bases sitting between them. The CDR3 region is CSASPGVGSQPQHF. Written as DNA, the CDR3 is TGCAGTGCTAGTCCCGGGGTAGGAAGTCAGCCCCAGCATTTT.

This rearrangement joins TRBV6-5 to TRBJ2-3; D perhaps matches TRBD2 (7 bases). CDR1 MNHEY and CDR2 SVGAGI come from the germline V gene. The CDR3 length is 15 residues. V lost 2 bases and J 8 bases, leaving 17 bases between the germline ends. The CDR3 nucleotides are TGTGCCAGCAGTTACGGCGGGGGCCGTGGGGTTACGCAGTATTTT. This codes for CASSYGGGRGVTQYF.

This chain joins TRBV5-5 and TRBJ1-3; no clear D. This CDR3 is 17 amino acids long. The V end lost 0 bases, the J end lost 0 bases, and 13 bases lay between the germline ends. The V gene's germline CDR1 is SGHKS and CDR2 YYEKEE (reference sequence). The CDR3: CASSLGHYILSGNTIYF. The CDR3 DNA reads TGTGCCAGCAGCTTGGGTCACTACATACTCTCTGGAAACACCATATATTTT.

The chain couples TRBV24-1 to TRBJ1-2; 11 positions match TRBD1. The CDR3 runs to 17 residues. Germline loops: CDR1 KGHDR, CDR2 SFDVKD. Trimming at V came to 4 bases and at J to 5 bases, leaving 11 bases not matched to a gene. CDR3 sequence reads: CATSETIRDRGYYGYTF. DNA for the CDR3: TGTGCCACCAGTGAAACAATACGGGACAGGGGGTATTATGGCTACACCTTC.

V gene TRBV5-1 combines with J gene TRBJ2-5, with 8 bases matching TRBD2. Trimming removed 3 bases from V and 3 bases from J; junction bases left unmatched: 10. The CDR3 has 16 amino acids. The germline gives CDR1 SGHRS, CDR2 YFSETQ. The CDR3 sequence is CASSSGLTGGKETQYF. CDR3 nucleotide sequence: TGCGCCAGCAGCTCCGGCCTCACGGGGGGGAAAGAGACCCAGTACTTC.

V gene TRBV5-1 combines with J gene TRBJ2-2; 12 bases map to TRBD2. Trimming took 1 base from V and 0 from J; bases not matched to a gene: 7. This CDR3 region has 19 residues. Germline V gene sequence: CDR1 SGHRS, CDR2 YFSETQ. The CDR3 sequence is CASSLSWTSGAANTGELFF. In DNA form, the CDR3 reads TGCGCCAGCAGCTTGAGTTGGACTAGCGGGGCCGCGAACACCGGGGAGCTGTTTTTT.

The chain couples TRBV6-6 to TRBJ2-7; D ambiguous. V lost 6 bases to trimming and J lost 2 bases, with 8 bases between them. The germline V gene encodes CDR1 MNHNY and CDR2 SVGAGI (reference sequence). The CDR3 contains 12 residues. The CDR3: CASRNEAYEQYF. CDR3 sequence (DNA): TGTGCCAGCAGAAATGAGGCCTACGAGCAGTACTTC.

J is TRBJ1-2 and V is TRBV6-2 or TRBV6-3; possibly TRBD1 for D (5 bases). Germline loops: CDR1 MNHEY, CDR2 SVGEGT. CDR3 length equals 16 residues. Between the trimmed V and J ends, which lost 6 bases and 3 bases, there was a span of 20 bases. The CDR3 protein is CASSPAGRWGDYGYTF. The CDR3 DNA follows: TGTGCCAGCAGCCCGGCTGGGCGGTGGGGGGACTATGGCTACACCTTC.